This TCR beta chain was identified in a study of human T cells and chemical hapten exposure. About the study: Among samples, TCR yields varied mainly because of small differences in pooled library volume.

Study results and caveats: After DPC sensitization, TCRs above 1 in 1000 frequency showed no change.

Comment on this clonotype: Its antigen is unknown.

V shed 4 bases and J shed 7 bases, with 5 bases lying between them. CDR3 length: 10 residues. CDR1 SNHLY and CDR2 FYNNEI come from the germline V gene. Unique molecular identifiers were attached to individual cDNA molecules during library preparation. TCRdb reprocessed the 5' RACE reads with MiXCR, giving one entry per CDR3 protein. The profile shows 100,000 to 120,000 distinct CDR3 sequences, 15% to 20% of them singletons. Before extraction, the whole blood was not fractionated, and total RNA was taken from it. This chain joins TRBV2 and TRBJ2-7; D gene ambiguous. This receptor was obtained from a human donor in good health. The CDR3 DNA follows: TGTGCCAGCAGTGTACAGGAGCAGTACTTC. This gives the protein CASSVQEQYF.